The T cell receptor (beta chain) described here comes from a study of blood T cells in healthy people across ages. Study results and caveats: The CMV status of each donor remained undetermined, and this could have confounded shifts in expanded clonotypes.

The authors ran a second PCR of 7 to 11 cycles using a sample-barcoded 5' primer and a J-beta primer mix. Each CDR3 protein is one row after TCRdb ran MiXCR on the 5' RACE reads. The data contain 700,000 to 850,000 distinct CDR3 sequences, around half of them seen just once; the ten biggest clones take up about 38%. Germline V CDR1 and CDR2: SGHTA, FQGNSA. The CDR3 totals 15 residues. Trimming shortened V by 2 bases and J by 5 bases, and 12 bases separated the two germline ends. A remark on this clonotype: The antigen is unknown.

Donation came from healthy Caucasian individuals in Russia who were aged about 6 to 90. This clonotype was sampled from a man aged 80 or over in good health. This chain joins TRBV7-2 and TRBJ1-4; D perhaps matches TRBD1 (5 bases). Specimen: blood. The CDR3 sequence is CASSLKVRVNEKLFF. The CDR3 region has the DNA TGTGCCAGCAGCTTAAAGGTCAGGGTGAATGAAAAACTGTTTTTT.